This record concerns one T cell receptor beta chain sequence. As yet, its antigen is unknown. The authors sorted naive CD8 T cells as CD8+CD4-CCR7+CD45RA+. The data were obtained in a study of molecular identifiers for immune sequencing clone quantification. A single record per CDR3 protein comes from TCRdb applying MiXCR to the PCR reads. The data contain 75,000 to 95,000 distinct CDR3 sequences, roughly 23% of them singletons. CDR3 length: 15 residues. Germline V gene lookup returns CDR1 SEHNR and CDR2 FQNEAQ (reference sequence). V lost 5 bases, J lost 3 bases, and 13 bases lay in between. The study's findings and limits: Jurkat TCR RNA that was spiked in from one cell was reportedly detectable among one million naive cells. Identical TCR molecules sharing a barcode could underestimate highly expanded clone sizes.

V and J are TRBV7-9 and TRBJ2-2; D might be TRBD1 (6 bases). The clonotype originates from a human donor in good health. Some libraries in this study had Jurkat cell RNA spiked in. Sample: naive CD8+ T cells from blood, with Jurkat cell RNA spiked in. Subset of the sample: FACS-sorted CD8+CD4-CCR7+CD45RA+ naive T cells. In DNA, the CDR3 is TGTGCCAGCAGCCCAACGGACAGCTACACCGGGGAGCTGTTTTTT. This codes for CASSPTDSYTGELFF. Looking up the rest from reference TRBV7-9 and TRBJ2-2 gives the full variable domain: DTGVSQNPRHKITKRGQNVTFRCDPISEHNRLYWYRQTLGQGPEFLTYFQNEAQLEKSRLLSDRFSAERPKGSFSTLEIQRTEQGDSAMYLCASSPTDSYTGELFFGEGSRLTVL.